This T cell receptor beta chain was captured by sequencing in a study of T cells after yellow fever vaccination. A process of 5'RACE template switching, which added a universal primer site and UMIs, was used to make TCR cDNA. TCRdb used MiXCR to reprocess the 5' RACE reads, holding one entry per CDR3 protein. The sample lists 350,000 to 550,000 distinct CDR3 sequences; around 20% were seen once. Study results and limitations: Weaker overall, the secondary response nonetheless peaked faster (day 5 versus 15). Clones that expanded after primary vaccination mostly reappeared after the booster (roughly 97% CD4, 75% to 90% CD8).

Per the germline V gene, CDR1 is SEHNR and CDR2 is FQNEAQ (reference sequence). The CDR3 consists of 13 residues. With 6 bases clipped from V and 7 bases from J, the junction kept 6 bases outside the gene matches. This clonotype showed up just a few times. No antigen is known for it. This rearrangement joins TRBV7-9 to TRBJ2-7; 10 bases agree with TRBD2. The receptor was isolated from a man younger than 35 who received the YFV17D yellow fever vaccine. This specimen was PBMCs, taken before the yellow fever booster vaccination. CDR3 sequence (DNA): TGTGCCAGCAGGCTAGCGGGGGCGAGGGAGCAGTACTTC. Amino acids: CASRLAGAREQYF.